This entry is about one T cell receptor beta chain. The clone's antigen remains unknown. The sample holds no much larger clone one base away, and base qualities are not on file. The entire amount of isolated RNA was reverse transcribed using the High Capacity cDNA Reverse Transcription Kit, so the sequenced TCRB transcripts were expressed ones. Stem cell-like memory T cell samples underwent survey-depth immunoSEQ sequencing, averaging approximately 920,000 total reads per sample. After sorted cells were lysed in RLT buffer, RNA was extracted with DNase-treated RNeasy Micro or Mini kits, with the choice depending on cell number. Each cell subset was processed separately to prevent cross-contamination, with patient and healthy donor samples processed together. The immunoSEQ multiplex PCR was used to amplify TCRB sequences from cDNA, yielding 87-bp fragments that span the CDR3 region. Amplicons were sequenced on the Illumina HiSeq platform. The authors' pipeline ran thus. Synthetic template baselines were used to correct PCR bias computationally, reads within Hamming distance 2 were collapsed together, and singletons that could not be merged were discarded. Reads were aligned to IMGT to assign V, D and J genes, CDR3 length, and insertions or deletions at six rearrangement sites. Clonotype counts were normalized to sorted cell number within each subset before computing true diversity and Gini coefficients with the tcR R package. Repertoire sharing was quantified using the overlap coefficient calculated on TCRB nucleotide sequences. As stored in TCRdb, this immuneACCESS dataset retains in-frame rearrangements with V and J assigned. A fraction of the clones does not appear; measured against another copy, unresolved V genes explain less than half of the discrepancy, and the remainder lacks a known reason. D and trimming were read from the DNA, whereas the V and J calls and clone size are those reported in that table. For this sample the table gives around 99,000 clones, of which less than 40% were detected only once. The top ten constitute roughly 0.064% of the sample.

Each donor gave one peripheral blood draw, averaging roughly 100 mL, which was collected into heparinised tubes. Naive, central memory, regulatory and stem cell-like memory CD4+ T cells were sorted on a BD FACSAria II using a panel including CD45RO, CCR7, CD25, CD127, CD95 and CD27. Purity was above 95% for every sorted population. PBMCs were isolated immediately by Lymphoprep density gradient centrifugation and stained directly without culture. So that batch effects would be minimized, each experiment stained and sorted samples in pairs, pairing one healthy donor with one patient. V is cut back by 7 bases and J by 14 bases, with 11 bases in the junction unmatched. The CDR3 runs 13 residues from the cysteine to the phenylalanine. Just the 39-base CDR3 DNA is kept, in frame starting at base 1. CDR1 and CDR2 (SQVTM, ANQGSEA) derive from the germline V gene. This sample is part of a study of beta chain features in type 1 diabetes (dated by TCRdb to 2017 to 2018). In terms of the full investigation: Mean age, gender distribution, total cell number and subset yield did not differ between patients and healthy donors. A total of roughly 100 million sorted cells were examined across all samples, and RNA yield correlated strongly with the number of cells per subset. The study compared TCRB repertoires of sorted circulating CD4+ T cell subsets between recently diagnosed type 1 diabetes patients and matched healthy donors. Whereas all 30 or so donors provided naive and central memory subsets, regulatory and stem cell-like memory subsets were isolated from just 8 patients and about 8 healthy donors. The full study reports these points: Fewer insertions and more nucleotide deletions at VDJ recombination sites were observed in patients with type 1 diabetes, implying thymic rearrangement abnormalities. Sequencing cDNA rather than genomic DNA could over-represent highly expressing activated cells, although activation and CD3 levels did not differ between groups. Shorter templates might have been favored by PCR, but patient and control samples were amplified and corrected together, so both groups would have been affected equally by any skew. The naive, central memory and regulatory TCRB repertoires appeared to resemble one another more closely among patients than among healthy donors. Because small numbers of individuals were included in the HLA sub-analyses, any influence of HLA type on TCRB rearrangement was left unresolved. A moderate but significant shortening of TCRB CDR3 length was observed in type 1 diabetes patients in all four CD4+ subsets.

Recombination linked TRBV29-1 to TRBJ2-1, and 13 junctional nucleotides match TRBD2. The source is a woman younger than 30 in good health. The sample consisted of stem cell memory CD4+ T cells from blood. The cell subset or site label on this specimen signifies: stem cell-like memory CD4+ T cells. The DNA reads as follows: TGCAGCGGCCGACTAGCGGGAGGCCCCTGGGAGTTCTTC. Its protein reads: CSGRLAGGPWEFF.